This T cell receptor beta chain was found in a study of blood T cell repertoires in COVID-19. Study overall: Nucleic acid was either cDNA or gDNA, and it came from T cells, B-cell-depleted T cells, or PBMCs.

This clone is a singleton in its sample. The CDR3 sequence is 13 residues long. The V gene lost 7 bases and the J gene lost 2 bases, with 9 bases spanning the gap. Original processing methods: Amplification from reference gene primers served as the basis for estimated nucleated cell counts. Here immunoSEQ multiplex PCR was the method, and the copy in TCRdb shows in-frame clones only, minus some. V and J calls and clone size come straight from that table; D and trimming were deduced from the DNA. Of 200,000 to 250,000 clones detected, 70% to 85% appear once; the ten largest clones hold about 3.3%. The TCR was taken from a woman in her sixties or seventies who had recovered from COVID-19. The sequenced sample consisted of PBMCs or T cells enriched from blood (not recorded which). V gene TRBV12-3 or TRBV12-4 combines with J gene TRBJ1-5; D unclear. The CDR3: CASTYRGNQPQHF. In nucleotides, the CDR3 is TGTGCCAGCACATACCGGGGCAATCAGCCCCAGCATTTT.